This passage covers 4 T cell receptor beta chains from one sample sequenced in a study of control samples from healthy donors and cancer patients. Clones were read by immunoSEQ multiplex PCR, and TCRdb kept only the in-frame ones, dropping some. The sample has tens of thousands of clones, just over 70% seen once; the top ten hold over 15%. Sequencing was carried out using formalin-fixed, paraffin-embedded tissue. All receptors come from a male donor with melanoma.

The J gene is TRBJ2-1, the V gene TRBV7-3; 7 bases map to TRBD2. V lost 4 bases and J lost 5; bases outside the gene matches: 11. Germline V lookup: CDR1 SGHTA, CDR2 FQGTGA. The CDR3 is 16 residues long. Here the CDR3 reads CASSSLRASGNNEQFF. The CDR3 bases are TGTGCCAGCAGCTCCCTCCGGGCTAGCGGCAACAATGAGCAGTTCTTC.

The chain employs TRBV7-2 and TRBJ2-3; D is unresolved. The germline V gene has CDR1 SGHTA and CDR2 FQGNSA. The V end was cut by 1 base, the J end by 0 bases, with 8 bases between. The CDR3 extends over 15 amino acids. Here the CDR3 reads CASSLVSRSTDTQYF. The CDR3 DNA is TGTGCCAGCAGCTTAGTGTCCAGGAGCACAGATACGCAGTATTTT.

The J gene is TRBJ2-1, the V gene TRBV5-1, with 8 bases that match TRBD2. V was pared by 0 bases and J by 6 bases, with 2 bases of the junction left unmatched. The V gene's germline CDR1 is SGHRS and CDR2 YFSETQ. The CDR3 is 14 residues long. The CDR3 loop reads CASSLEGLGNEQFF. CDR3 sequence (DNA): TGCGCCAGCAGCTTGGAGGGACTAGGCAATGAGCAGTTCTTC.

The V and J genes are TRBV5-1 and TRBJ2-5, with D tentatively TRBD1 (5 bases). CDR3 length: 14 residues. V gave up 5 bases and J gave up 3 bases, with 14 bases separating them. Germline CDR1 and CDR2: SGHRS and YFSETQ. CDR3 region: CASSRGLGEETQYF. The CDR3 DNA follows: TGCGCCAGCAGTAGGGGTTTAGGGGAAGAGACCCAGTACTTC.